This record concerns one TCR beta chain sequence. TCRdb keeps only in-frame clones here, not all; method: immunoSEQ multiplex PCR. The table shows about 130,000 clones, with about 90% occurring only once. CDR3 length equals 15 residues. In germline, CDR1 is SGHAT, CDR2 FQNNGV. Trimming removed 6 bases from V and 2 bases from J, with 14 bases in between. The sample belongs to a study of control samples from healthy donors and cancer patients. The chain is built from TRBV11-2 and TRBJ2-1, with D perhaps TRBD1 or TRBD2 (5 bases each). The sequenced material came from blood. This receptor was taken from a woman in her fifties or sixties in good health. CDR3 DNA: TGTGCCAGCAGTTTCCGGGGCCCCCCCTACAATGAGCAGTTCTTC. Amino acids: CASSFRGPPYNEQFF.